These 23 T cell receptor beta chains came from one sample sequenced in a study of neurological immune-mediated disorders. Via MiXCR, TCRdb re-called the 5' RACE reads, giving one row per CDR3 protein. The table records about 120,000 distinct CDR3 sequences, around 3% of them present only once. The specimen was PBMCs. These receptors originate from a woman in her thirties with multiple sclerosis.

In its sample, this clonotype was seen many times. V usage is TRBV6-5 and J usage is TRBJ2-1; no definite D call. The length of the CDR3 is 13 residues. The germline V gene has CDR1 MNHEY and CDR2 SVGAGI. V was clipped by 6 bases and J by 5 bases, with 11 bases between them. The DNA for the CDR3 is TGTGCCAGCAGAATGGCAGATGACAATGAGCAGTTCTTC. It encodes CASRMADDNEQFF.

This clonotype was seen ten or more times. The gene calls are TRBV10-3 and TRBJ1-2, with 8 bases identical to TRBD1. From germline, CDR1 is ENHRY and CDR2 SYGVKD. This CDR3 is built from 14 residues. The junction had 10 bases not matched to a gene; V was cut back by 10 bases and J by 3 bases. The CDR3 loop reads CATKTGAVDYGYTF. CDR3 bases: TGTGCCACCAAGACAGGGGCCGTCGACTATGGCTACACCTTC.

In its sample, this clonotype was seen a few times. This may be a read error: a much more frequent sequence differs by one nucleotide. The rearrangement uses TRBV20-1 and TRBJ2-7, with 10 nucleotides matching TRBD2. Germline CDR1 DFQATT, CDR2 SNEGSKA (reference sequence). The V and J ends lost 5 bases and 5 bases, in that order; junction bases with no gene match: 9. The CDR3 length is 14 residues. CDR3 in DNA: TGCAGTGCTGCAAGCGGGGGGGCCAGGGACGAGCAGTACTTC. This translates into CSAASGGARDEQYF.

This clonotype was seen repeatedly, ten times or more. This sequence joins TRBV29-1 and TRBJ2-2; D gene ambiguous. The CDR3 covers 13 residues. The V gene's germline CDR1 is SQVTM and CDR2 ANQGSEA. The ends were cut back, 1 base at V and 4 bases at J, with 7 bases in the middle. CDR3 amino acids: CSVEVPRTGELFF. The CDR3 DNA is TGCAGCGTTGAAGTCCCCCGCACCGGGGAGCTGTTTTTT.

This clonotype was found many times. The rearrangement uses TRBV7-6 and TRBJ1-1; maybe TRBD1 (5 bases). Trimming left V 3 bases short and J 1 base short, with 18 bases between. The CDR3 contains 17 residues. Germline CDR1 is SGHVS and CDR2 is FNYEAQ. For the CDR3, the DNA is TGTGCCAGCAGCTTGACCCCTCCAGGGTACAGGAACACTGAAGCTTTCTTT. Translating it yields CASSLTPPGYRNTEAFF.

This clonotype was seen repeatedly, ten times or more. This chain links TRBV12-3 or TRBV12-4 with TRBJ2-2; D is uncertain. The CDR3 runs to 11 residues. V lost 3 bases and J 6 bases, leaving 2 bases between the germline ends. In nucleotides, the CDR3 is TGTGCCAGCAGTTTCGCCGGGGAGCTGTTTTTT. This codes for CASSFAGELFF.

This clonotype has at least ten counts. The chain's CDR3 is CSATDLYEQYF. CDR3 DNA sequence: TGCAGTGCCACCGACCTCTACGAGCAGTACTTC. V is TRBV20-1 and J is TRBJ2-7; D not resolved. Trimming removed 6 bases from V and 3 bases from J, with 9 bases in between. The CDR3 loop spans 11 amino acids. Germline V lookup: CDR1 DFQATT, CDR2 SNEGSKA (reference sequence).

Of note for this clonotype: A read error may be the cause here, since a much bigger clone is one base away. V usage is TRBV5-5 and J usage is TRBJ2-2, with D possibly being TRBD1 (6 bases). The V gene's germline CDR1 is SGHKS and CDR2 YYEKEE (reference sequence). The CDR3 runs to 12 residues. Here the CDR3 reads CASGGDTEELFF. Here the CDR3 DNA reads TGTGCCAGCGGGGGCGACACCGAGGAGCTGTTTTTT.

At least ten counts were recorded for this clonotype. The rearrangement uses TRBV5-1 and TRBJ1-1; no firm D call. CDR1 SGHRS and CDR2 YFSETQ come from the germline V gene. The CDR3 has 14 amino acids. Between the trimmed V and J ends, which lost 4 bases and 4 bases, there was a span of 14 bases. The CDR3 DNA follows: TGCGCCAGCAGCCCAGACATTGGAGGCACTGAAGCTTTCTTT. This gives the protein CASSPDIGGTEAFF.

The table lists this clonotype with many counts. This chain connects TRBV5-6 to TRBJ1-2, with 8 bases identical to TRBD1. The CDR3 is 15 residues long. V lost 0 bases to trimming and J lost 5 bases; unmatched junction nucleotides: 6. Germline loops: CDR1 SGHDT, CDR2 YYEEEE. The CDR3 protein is CASSLVRQGAYGYTF. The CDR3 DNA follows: TGTGCCAGCAGCTTGGTTCGTCAGGGGGCGTATGGCTACACCTTC.

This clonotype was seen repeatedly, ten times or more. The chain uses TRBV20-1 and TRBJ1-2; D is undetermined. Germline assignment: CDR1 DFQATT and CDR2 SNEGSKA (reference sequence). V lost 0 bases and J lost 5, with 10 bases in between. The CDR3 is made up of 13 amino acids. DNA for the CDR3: TGCAGTGCTAGAGATCCCGTGGCGTATGGCTACACCTTC. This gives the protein CSARDPVAYGYTF.

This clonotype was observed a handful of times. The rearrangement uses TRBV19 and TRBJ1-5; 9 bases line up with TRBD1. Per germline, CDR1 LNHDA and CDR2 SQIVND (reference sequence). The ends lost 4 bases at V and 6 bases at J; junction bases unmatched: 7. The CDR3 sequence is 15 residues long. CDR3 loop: CASSSVGQGRQPQHF. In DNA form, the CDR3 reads TGTGCCAGTAGTAGTGTGGGACAGGGACGTCAGCCCCAGCATTTT.

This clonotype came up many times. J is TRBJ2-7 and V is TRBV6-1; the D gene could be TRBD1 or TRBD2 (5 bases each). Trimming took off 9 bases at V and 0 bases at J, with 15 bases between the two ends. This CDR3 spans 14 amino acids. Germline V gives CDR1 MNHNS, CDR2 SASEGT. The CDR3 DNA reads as TGTGCCAGTGGAGTCAGGGAGAGCTCCTACGAGCAGTACTTC. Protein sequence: CASGVRESSYEQYF.

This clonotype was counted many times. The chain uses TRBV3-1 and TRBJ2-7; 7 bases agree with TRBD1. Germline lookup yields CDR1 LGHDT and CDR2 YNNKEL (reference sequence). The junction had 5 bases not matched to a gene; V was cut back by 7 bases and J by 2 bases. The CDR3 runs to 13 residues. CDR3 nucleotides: TGTGCCAGCACCCGACAGGGTACCTACGAGCAGTACTTC. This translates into CASTRQGTYEQYF.

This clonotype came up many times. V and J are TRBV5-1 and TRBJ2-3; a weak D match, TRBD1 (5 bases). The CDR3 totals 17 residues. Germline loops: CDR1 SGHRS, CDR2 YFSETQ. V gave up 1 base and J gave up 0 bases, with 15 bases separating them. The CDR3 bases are TGCGCCAGCAGCTTGTCCGGACACAAGAAGAGCACAGATACGCAGTATTTT. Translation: CASSLSGHKKSTDTQYF.

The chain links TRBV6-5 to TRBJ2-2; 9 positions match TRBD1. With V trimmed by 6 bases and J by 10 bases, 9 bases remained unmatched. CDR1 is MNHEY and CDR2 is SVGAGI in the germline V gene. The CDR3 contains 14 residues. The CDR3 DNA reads TGTGCCAGCAGCGAGGACAGGGGAGGGTTGGAGCTGTTTTTT. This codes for CASSEDRGGLELFF.

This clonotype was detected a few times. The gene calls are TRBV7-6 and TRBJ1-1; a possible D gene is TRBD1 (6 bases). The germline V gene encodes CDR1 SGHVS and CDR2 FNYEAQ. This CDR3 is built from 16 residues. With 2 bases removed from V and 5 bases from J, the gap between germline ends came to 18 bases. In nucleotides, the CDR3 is TGTGCCAGCAGCTTACCCGAACAGGGCGTCGAGACTGAAGCTTTCTTT. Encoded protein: CASSLPEQGVETEAFF.

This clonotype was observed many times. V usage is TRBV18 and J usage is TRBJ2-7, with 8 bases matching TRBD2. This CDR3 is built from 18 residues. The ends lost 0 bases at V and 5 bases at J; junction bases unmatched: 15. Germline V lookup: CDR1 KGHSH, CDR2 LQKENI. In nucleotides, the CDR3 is TGTGCCAGCTCACCACCAGTGTTTGGGTCAGCGGGAGTACACGAGCAGTACTTC. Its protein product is CASSPPVFGSAGVHEQYF.

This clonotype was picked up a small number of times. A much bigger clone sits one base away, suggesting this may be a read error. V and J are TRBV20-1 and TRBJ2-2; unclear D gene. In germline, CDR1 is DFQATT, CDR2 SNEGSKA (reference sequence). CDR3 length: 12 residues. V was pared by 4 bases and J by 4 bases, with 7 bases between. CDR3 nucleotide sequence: TGCAGTGCTACTACCCTCACCGGGGAGCTGTTTTTT. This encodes CSATTLTGELFF.

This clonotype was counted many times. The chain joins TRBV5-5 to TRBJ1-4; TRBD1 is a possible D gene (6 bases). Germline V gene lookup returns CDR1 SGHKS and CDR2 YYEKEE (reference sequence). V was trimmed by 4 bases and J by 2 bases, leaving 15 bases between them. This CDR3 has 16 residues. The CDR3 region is CASSLVGGSTNEKLFF. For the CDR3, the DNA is TGTGCCAGCAGCCTGGTAGGGGGATCGACTAATGAAAAACTGTTTTTT.

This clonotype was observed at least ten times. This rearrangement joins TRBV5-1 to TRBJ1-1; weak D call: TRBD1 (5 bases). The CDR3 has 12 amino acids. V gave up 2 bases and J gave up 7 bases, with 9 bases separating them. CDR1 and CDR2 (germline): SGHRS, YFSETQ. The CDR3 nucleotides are TGCGCCAGCAGCTTTCAGGGTTATGAAGCTTTCTTT. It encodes CASSFQGYEAFF.

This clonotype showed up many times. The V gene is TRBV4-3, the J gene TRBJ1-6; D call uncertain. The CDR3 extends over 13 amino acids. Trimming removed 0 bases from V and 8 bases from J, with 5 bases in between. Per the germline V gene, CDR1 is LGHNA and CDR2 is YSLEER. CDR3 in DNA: TGCGCCAGCAGCCAAGATAGGGATTCACCCCTCCACTTT. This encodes CASSQDRDSPLHF.

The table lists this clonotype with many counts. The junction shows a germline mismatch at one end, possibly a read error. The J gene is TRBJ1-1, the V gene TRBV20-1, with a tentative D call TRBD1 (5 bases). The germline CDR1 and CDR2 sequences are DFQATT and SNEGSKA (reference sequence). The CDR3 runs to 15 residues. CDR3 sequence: CSARKTLPPGTEAAF. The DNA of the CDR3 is TGCAGTGCTAGGAAAACCCTACCTCCGGGGACTGAGGCGGCTTTT.